Presented here are 11 T cell receptor beta chains from one specimen sequenced in a study of blood T cell repertoires in COVID-19. The method was immunoSEQ multiplex PCR; TCRdb's version includes in-frame clones alone and lacks a portion of them. The sample carries a few hundred thousand clones, approximately 83% recorded once. The sample was PBMCs or T cells enriched from blood (not recorded which). The receptors shown here come from a man between 25 and 39 years old who had recovered from COVID-19.

V is TRBV6-5 and J is TRBJ2-7; TRBD1 matches 7 bases. Unmatched junction bases numbered 7, after V lost 4 bases and J lost 1 base. CDR1 is MNHEY, CDR2 SVGAGI, per germline. This CDR3 comprises 15 residues. DNA of the CDR3: TGTGCCAGCAGTTTCGGACAGGAACAATCCTACGAGCAGTACTTC. It specifies CASSFGQEQSYEQYF.

The chain joins TRBV2 to TRBJ1-5, with 7 nucleotides matching TRBD1. V lost 4 bases and J lost 4; bases outside the gene matches: 4. This CDR3 is 14 amino acids long. Germline V gene data show CDR1 as SNHLY and CDR2 as FYNNEI. The CDR3 loop is CASSGQGMNQPQHF. CDR3 in DNA: TGTGCCAGCAGTGGACAGGGAATGAATCAGCCCCAGCATTTT.

A remark on this clone: Other DNA variants within this sample encode the same CDR3. This chain links TRBV18 with TRBJ1-3; D remains ambiguous. Trimming took off 2 bases at V and 0 bases at J, with 8 bases between the two ends. There are 15 residues in the CDR3. The germline V gene encodes CDR1 KGHSH and CDR2 LQKENI. CDR3: CASSPGRSSGNTIYF. For the CDR3, the DNA is TGTGCCAGCTCACCAGGCAGAAGCTCTGGAAACACCATATATTTT.

The chain couples TRBV9 to TRBJ1-2; D not certain. This CDR3 has 17 residues. Trimming shortened V by 0 bases and J by 0 bases, and 15 bases separated the two germline ends. The V gene's germline CDR1 is SGDLS and CDR2 YYNGEE. The CDR3 spells CASSVGADHKPNYGYTF. The CDR3 coding sequence is TGTGCCAGCAGCGTAGGGGCAGATCACAAACCTAACTATGGCTACACCTTC. Using reference TRBV9 and TRBJ1-2 for the parts outside the CDR3, the full variable domain is DSGVTQTPKHLITATGQRVTLRCSPRSGDLSVYWYQQSLDQGLQFLIQYYNGEERAKGNILERFSAQQFPDLHSELNLSSLELGDSALYFCASSVGADHKPNYGYTFGSGTRLTVV.

The rearrangement joins TRBV10-3 to TRBJ2-1; tentatively, D is TRBD1 (6 bases). The CDR3 length is 14 residues. The V and J ends lost 1 base and 9 bases respectively, with 13 bases between them. The germline CDR1 and CDR2 sequences are ENHRY and SYGVKD. This CDR3 is CAISELQGSGEQFF. The CDR3, as DNA: TGTGCCATCAGTGAGTTACAGGGATCGGGTGAGCAGTTCTTC.

The rearrangement joins TRBV7-9 to TRBJ2-7; 7 bases align to TRBD1. The germline V gene encodes CDR1 SEHNR and CDR2 FQNEAQ (reference sequence). This CDR3 region has 15 residues. The V segment lost 1 base and the J segment 3 bases; nucleotides outside the gene matches: 6. CDR3 region: CASSLGGTESYEQYF. The CDR3 coding sequence is TGTGCCAGCAGCTTAGGAGGGACAGAAAGCTACGAGCAGTACTTC.

The V call is TRBV6-4, the J call TRBJ2-6; the D gene is possibly TRBD1 (6 bases). Trimming pared 5 bases from V and 4 bases from J, leaving 12 bases between. Germline CDR1 and CDR2: MRHNA and SNTAGT. CDR3 length equals 15 residues. The CDR3 spells CASSLQGGGANVLTF. In DNA, the CDR3 is TGTGCCAGCAGTTTACAGGGTGGCGGGGCCAACGTCCTGACTTTC.

This clone has a handful of counts. The V call is TRBV19, the J call TRBJ1-5, with 8 bases fitting TRBD1. The J segment lost 2 bases and the V segment lost 3 bases, leaving 3 bases of the junction unmatched. The CDR3 is 15 residues long. CDR1 and CDR2 from the germline V gene are LNHDA and SQIVND (reference sequence). CDR3 DNA: TGTGCCAGTAGTATTGTGACAGGGGGCAATCAGCCCCAGCATTTT. Amino acids: CASSIVTGGNQPQHF.

J is TRBJ1-3 and V is TRBV7-9; no clear D gene. Germline V gene lookup returns CDR1 SEHNR and CDR2 FQNEAQ (reference sequence). V gave up 6 bases and J gave up 3 bases, with 12 bases separating them. CDR3 length equals 14 residues. CDR3 loop: CASRGAGFGNTIYF. The CDR3 DNA follows: TGTGCCAGCAGGGGAGCGGGATTTGGAAACACCATATATTTT.

The sample holds a few counts of this clone. The chain employs TRBV6-5 and TRBJ1-1, with D tentatively TRBD1 (5 bases). Germline loops: CDR1 MNHEY, CDR2 SVGAGI. The CDR3 extends over 15 amino acids. The V end lost 2 bases, the J end lost 0 bases, and 10 bases lay between the germline ends. Here the CDR3 reads CASSYTDIMNTEAFF. CDR3 DNA sequence: TGTGCCAGCAGTTACACGGACATCATGAACACTGAAGCTTTCTTT.

This chain links TRBV15 with TRBJ2-1; tentative D call: TRBD2 (6 bases). The V gene's germline CDR1 is LNHNV and CDR2 YYDKDF (reference sequence). The CDR3 runs 18 residues. The V gene lost 0 bases and the J gene lost 4 bases, with 19 bases spanning the gap. The CDR3 DNA follows: TGTGCCACCAGCAGAGATCTGATTCGAGCGGGCGGTTACAATGAGCAGTTCTTC. It encodes CATSRDLIRAGGYNEQFF.